The rows below give T cell receptor beta chains drawn from one sample of a study of blood T cell repertoires in COVID-19. Clones were sequenced by immunoSEQ multiplex PCR, and TCRdb holds only the in-frame ones, with some missing. This sample has roughly 430,000 clones, with roughly 86% found just once. Sequencing was carried out using PBMCs or T cells enriched from blood (not recorded which). Every receptor here comes from a woman aged 40 to 50 with acute COVID-19. Each CDR3 is given with its conserved first and last residue.

v_gene: TRBV5-1; j_gene: TRBJ1-3; CDR3aa: CASSVGDSGNTIYF
v_gene: TRBV27; j_gene: TRBJ2-3; CDR3aa: CASSNRNIYTDREDTQYF
v_gene: TRBV5-4; j_gene: TRBJ2-2; CDR3aa: CASSPASFDTTSNTGELFF
v_gene: TRBV14; j_gene: TRBJ1-1; CDR3aa: CASSLQENTEAFF
v_gene: TRBV7-2; j_gene: TRBJ1-4; CDR3aa: CASAKLSGITNEKLFF
v_gene: TRBV29-1; j_gene: TRBJ2-5; CDR3aa: CSARQGEETQYF
v_gene: TRBV20-1; j_gene: TRBJ1-6; CDR3aa: CSASGSSYNSPLHF
v_gene: TRBV5-4; j_gene: TRBJ2-6; CDR3aa: CASSDRDSGSGANVLTF
v_gene: TRBV6-6; j_gene: TRBJ2-7; CDR3aa: CASRIRQADEQYF
v_gene: TRBV7-2; j_gene: TRBJ2-3; CDR3aa: CASSIRLAGDTQYF
v_gene: TRBV9; j_gene: TRBJ2-3; CDR3aa: CASSPGRSGGADTQYF
v_gene: TRBV19; j_gene: TRBJ1-2; CDR3aa: CASSIGAGPYGYTF
v_gene: TRBV10-3; j_gene: TRBJ1-5; CDR3aa: CAISEVGGNQPQHF
v_gene: TRBV6-5; j_gene: TRBJ1-1; CDR3aa: CASSYLTGWSTEAFF
v_gene: TRBV27; j_gene: TRBJ1-1; CDR3aa: CATMTATEAFF
v_gene: TRBV6-5; j_gene: TRBJ2-5; CDR3aa: CASSIVTGSTQYF
v_gene: TRBV15; j_gene: TRBJ2-5; CDR3aa: CATSRELAAQETQYF
v_gene: TRBV7-9; j_gene: TRBJ1-3; CDR3aa: CASSFGQGFSGNTIYF
v_gene: TRBV9; j_gene: TRBJ1-3; CDR3aa: CASSAPLQGNTIYF
v_gene: TRBV24-1; j_gene: TRBJ1-5; CDR3aa: CATSDPTGSGQPQHF
v_gene: TRBV6-6; j_gene: TRBJ2-5; CDR3aa: CASSYEGETQYF
v_gene: TRBV7-9; j_gene: TRBJ1-6; CDR3aa: CASSLAGGGSPLHF
v_gene: TRBV19; j_gene: TRBJ1-3; CDR3aa: CASSMPVTSGNTIYF
v_gene: TRBV24-1; j_gene: TRBJ1-2; CDR3aa: CATSGQGGGYTF
v_gene: TRBV24-1; j_gene: TRBJ2-2; CDR3aa: CATSDPTPGGGGELFF
v_gene: TRBV5-1; j_gene: TRBJ2-1; CDR3aa: CASSRLAGEWNEQFF
v_gene: TRBV19; j_gene: TRBJ2-4; CDR3aa: CASTEKNIQYF
v_gene: TRBV5-4; j_gene: TRBJ2-7; CDR3aa: CASSLRTGQYEQYF
v_gene: TRBV5-5; j_gene: TRBJ2-1; CDR3aa: CASSLTTGTGVYEQFF
v_gene: TRBV18; j_gene: TRBJ1-1; CDR3aa: CASSPTTQPGVQAFF
v_gene: TRBV30; j_gene: TRBJ1-1; CDR3aa: CAWSRGGDEAFF
v_gene: TRBV20-1; j_gene: TRBJ2-1; CDR3aa: CSASNLAPPYNEQFF
v_gene: TRBV3-1/TRBV3-2; j_gene: TRBJ1-2; CDR3aa: CASSQVDSGGEGYTF
v_gene: TRBV2; j_gene: TRBJ2-7; CDR3aa: CASRQGPHEQYF
v_gene: TRBV4-1; j_gene: TRBJ2-3; CDR3aa: CASSQGVLTDTQYF
v_gene: TRBV5-1; j_gene: TRBJ2-2; CDR3aa: CASSARGGNTGELFF
v_gene: TRBV29-1; j_gene: TRBJ2-3; CDR3aa: CSVDSRGTEGDTQYF
v_gene: TRBV5-1; j_gene: TRBJ1-6; CDR3aa: CASSLMPGANSPLHF
v_gene: TRBV29-1; j_gene: TRBJ1-2; CDR3aa: CSAGTPDVGYTF
v_gene: TRBV5-4; j_gene: TRBJ1-2; CDR3aa: CASRPTNTGFSGYTF
v_gene: TRBV18; j_gene: TRBJ2-1; CDR3aa: CASSGQGNDEQFF
v_gene: TRBV29-1; j_gene: TRBJ2-5; CDR3aa: CSAFIVETQYF
v_gene: TRBV15; j_gene: TRBJ2-3; CDR3aa: CATSRGLATDTQYF
v_gene: TRBV7-8; j_gene: TRBJ2-1; CDR3aa: CASSLARGFYNEQFF
v_gene: TRBV5-4; j_gene: TRBJ1-3; CDR3aa: CASSLDLAKSGNTIYF